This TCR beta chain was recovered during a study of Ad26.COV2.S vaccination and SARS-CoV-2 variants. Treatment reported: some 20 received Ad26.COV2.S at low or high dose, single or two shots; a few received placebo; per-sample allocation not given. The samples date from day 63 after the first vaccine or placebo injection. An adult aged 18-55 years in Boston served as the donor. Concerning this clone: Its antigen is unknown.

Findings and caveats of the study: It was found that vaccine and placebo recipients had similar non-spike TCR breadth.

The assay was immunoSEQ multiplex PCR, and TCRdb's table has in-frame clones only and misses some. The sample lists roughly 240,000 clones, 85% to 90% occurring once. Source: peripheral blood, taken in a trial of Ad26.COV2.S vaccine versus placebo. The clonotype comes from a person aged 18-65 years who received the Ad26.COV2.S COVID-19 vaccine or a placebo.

CDR3 residues: CAWAGQSSYNEQFF. Here the CDR3 DNA reads TGTGCCTGGGCGGGACAGAGCTCCTACAATGAGCAGTTCTTC. V and J are TRBV30 and TRBJ2-1; maybe TRBD1 (7 bases). The V gene lost 5 bases and the J gene lost 0 bases, with 11 bases spanning the gap. Germline CDR1 GTSNPN, CDR2 SVGIG (reference sequence). The CDR3 spans 14 residues.